These 32 T cell receptor beta chains came from one sample sequenced in a study of blood T cell repertoires in COVID-19. The repertoire was sequenced with immunoSEQ multiplex PCR; TCRdb's copy has only in-frame clones and lacks some. The sample lists approximately 300,000 clones, 88% seen once, with about 10% in the top ten. The sequencing sample was made of peripheral blood. The receptor set was obtained from a woman aged 25-40 years with COVID-19, enrolled during active disease.

In its sample, this clone was seen once. V and J are TRBV6-5 and TRBJ1-2, with D unresolved. The CDR3 totals 14 residues. With 0 bases removed from V and 0 bases from J, the gap between germline ends came to 5 bases. Germline assignment: CDR1 MNHEY and CDR2 SVGAGI. CDR3 in amino acids: CASSYSGSNYGYTF. CDR3 DNA sequence: TGTGCCAGCAGTTACTCCGGGTCTAACTATGGCTACACCTTC.

This chain uses TRBV5-4 with TRBJ2-5; the D is unclear. Between the trimmed V and J ends, which lost 0 bases and 1 base, there was a span of 7 bases. CDR1 SGHNT and CDR2 YYREEE come from the germline V gene (reference sequence). The CDR3 is 14 amino acids. CDR3 sequence: CASSLGRPQETQYF. The DNA of the CDR3 is TGTGCCAGCAGCTTGGGCAGGCCCCAAGAGACCCAGTACTTC.

The chain combines TRBV11-2 with TRBJ2-7; 7 bases agree with TRBD1. CDR1 is SGHAT, CDR2 FQNNGV, per germline. V was pared by 8 bases and J by 8 bases, with 9 bases of the junction left unmatched. The CDR3 consists of 12 residues. The CDR3 loop is CASGGTGVKQYF. The CDR3 DNA reads TGTGCCAGCGGCGGTACAGGGGTTAAGCAGTACTTC.

V gene TRBV11-2 combines with J gene TRBJ2-2, with TRBD2 identical over 11 bases. The V gene end was trimmed by 6 bases and the J gene end by 6 bases; junction bases not matched to a gene: 3. Germline values: CDR1 SGHAT, CDR2 FQNNGV. This CDR3 region has 14 residues. CDR3 coding DNA: TGTGCCAGCAGTCTAGCGGGAGGCCCCGGGGAGCTGTTTTTT. This translates into CASSLAGGPGELFF.

V gene TRBV28 combines with J gene TRBJ2-2; TRBD2 matches at 10 bases. CDR3 length: 16 residues. The germline V gene encodes CDR1 MDHEN and CDR2 SYDVKM. The J segment lost 3 bases and the V segment lost 3 bases, leaving 4 bases of the junction unmatched. The CDR3 is CASSFWTSGDTGELFF. The CDR3 nucleotides read TGTGCCAGCAGTTTCTGGACTAGCGGCGACACCGGGGAGCTGTTTTTT.

This chain links TRBV28 with TRBJ1-2, with a possible D match to TRBD1 (5 bases). The CDR3 runs 13 residues. Germline CDR1 and CDR2: MDHEN and SYDVKM. Trimming left V 7 bases short and J 9 bases short, with 18 bases between. CDR3 DNA: TGTGCCAGCACACAGGACCCTATTTTGAGCTACACCTTC. Translating gives CASTQDPILSYTF.

The chain employs TRBV7-2 and TRBJ1-2, with D possibly being TRBD1 (5 bases). CDR1 and CDR2 from the germline V gene are SGHTA and FQGNSA. V shed 2 bases and J shed 5 bases, with 9 bases lying between them. The CDR3 runs 13 residues. This chain's CDR3 is CASSLLGEYGYTF. The DNA for the CDR3 is TGTGCCAGCAGCTTACTAGGGGAATATGGCTACACCTTC.

The chain links TRBV2 to TRBJ1-1; 7 nucleotides agree with TRBD1. Germline V gene lookup returns CDR1 SNHLY and CDR2 FYNNEI. With V trimmed by 4 bases and J by 4 bases, 6 bases remained unmatched. This CDR3 contains 14 residues. The CDR3 loop reads CASSVLQGTTEAFF. CDR3 sequence (DNA): TGTGCCAGCAGTGTGTTACAGGGGACCACTGAAGCTTTCTTT.

The chain has TRBV10-3 and TRBJ1-2; the D gene is possibly TRBD1 (5 bases). The CDR3 loop spans 14 amino acids. The germline gives CDR1 ENHRY, CDR2 SYGVKD. V shed 3 bases and J shed 0 bases, with 8 bases lying between them. Here the CDR3 DNA reads TGTGCCATCAGTGAACAGGTGGCTAACTATGGCTACACCTTC. This sequence encodes CAISEQVANYGYTF.

About this clone: This sample also contains other DNA sequences that code for the same CDR3. This chain links TRBV15 with TRBJ2-7; 12 bases are shared with TRBD2. This CDR3 region has 16 residues. The V gene end was trimmed by 0 bases and the J gene end by 3 bases; junction bases not matched to a gene: 3. In germline, CDR1 is LNHNV, CDR2 YYDKDF (reference sequence). CDR3 in DNA: TGTGCCACCAGCAGAGAGGGACTAGCGGGTGGCTACGAGCAGTACTTC. Its translation is CATSREGLAGGYEQYF.

The table lists this clone with a count of one. V usage is TRBV6-5 and J usage is TRBJ2-5; 12 nucleotides line up with TRBD2. CDR1 MNHEY and CDR2 SVGAGI come from the germline V gene. V lost 0 bases to trimming and J lost 5 bases; unmatched junction nucleotides: 4. This CDR3 spans 16 amino acids. DNA for the CDR3: TGTGCCAGCAGTTACTCGACTAGCGGGAGTATTGAGACCCAGTACTTC. It yields the protein CASSYSTSGSIETQYF.

This chain links TRBV27 with TRBJ2-7; D is possibly TRBD2 (5 bases). CDR1 MNHEY and CDR2 SMNVEV come from the germline V gene (reference sequence). V shed 2 bases and J shed 3 bases, with 17 bases lying between them. The CDR3 loop spans 16 amino acids. DNA for the CDR3: TGTGCCAGCAGTTTAGCGTTTTTAACCCGGGGCTACGAGCAGTACTTC. Protein sequence: CASSLAFLTRGYEQYF.

CDR3 nucleotides: TGTGCCTGGAGTGTGTACGAGGGAGGCTACCCCGGGGAGCTGTTTTTT. It specifies CAWSVYEGGYPGELFF. The chain carries TRBV30 and TRBJ2-2; weak D call: TRBD2 (6 bases). The CDR3 has 16 residues. Trimming pared 0 bases from V and 6 bases from J, leaving 17 bases between. CDR1 is GTSNPN and CDR2 is SVGIG in the germline V gene (reference sequence).

The rearrangement uses TRBV10-2 and TRBJ1-1; D call uncertain. Trimming pared 2 bases from V and 1 base from J, leaving 8 bases between. Germline V gene sequence: CDR1 WSHSY, CDR2 SAAADI. The CDR3 contains 14 residues. The CDR3 protein is CASSEEAPNTEAFF. CDR3 coding DNA: TGCGCCAGCAGTGAGGAAGCCCCGAACACTGAAGCTTTCTTT.

The chain has TRBV27 and TRBJ1-5, with 9 bases that match TRBD1. Trimming removed 8 bases from V and 6 bases from J; junction bases left unmatched: 5. This CDR3 has 13 residues. CDR1 is MNHEY and CDR2 is SMNVEV in the germline V gene (reference sequence). The CDR3 DNA reads as TGTGCCAGCCGACAGGGGGGCGGTCAGCCCCAGCATTTT. It codes for CASRQGGGQPQHF.

This clone was found a few times. The chain links TRBV7-3 to TRBJ1-6; D remains unclear. Between the trimmed V and J ends, which lost 2 bases and 0 bases, there was a span of 2 bases. The CDR3 loop spans 14 amino acids. Germline V gene data show CDR1 as SGHTA and CDR2 as FQGTGA. CDR3 sequence reads: CASSLYSYNSPLHF. The CDR3, as DNA: TGTGCCAGCAGCTTATACTCCTATAATTCACCCCTCCACTTT.

In its sample, this clone was seen once. A junction boundary mismatches the germline segment, possibly from a read error. The CDR3 DNA is TGTGCTAGCACCCTGGGGGGGAGGGCCTTCGAGCAGTACTTC. Translating gives CASTLGGRAFEQYF. This sequence joins TRBV5-5 and TRBJ2-7; the match to TRBD2 covers 7 bases. The CDR3 runs to 14 residues. Germline loops: CDR1 SGHKS, CDR2 YYEKEE (reference sequence).

The V call is TRBV7-3, the J call TRBJ1-1, with D possibly TRBD1 on 6 matching bases. With 5 bases removed from V and 5 bases from J, the gap between germline ends came to 12 bases. Germline lookup yields CDR1 SGHTA and CDR2 FQGTGA. The CDR3 contains 13 residues. For the CDR3, the DNA is TGTGCCAGCAGCGCGACAGGTACGACTGAAGCTTTCTTT. It specifies CASSATGTTEAFF.

The gene calls are TRBV6-1 and TRBJ2-7; no clear D. V lost 1 base, J lost 2 bases, and 6 bases lay in between. Germline V gives CDR1 MNHNS, CDR2 SASEGT. There are 13 residues in the CDR3. The CDR3 bases are TGTGCCAGCAGTGAAGTGAGTACCTACGAGCAGTACTTC. It encodes CASSEVSTYEQYF.

The rearrangement joins TRBV5-6 to TRBJ1-2; maybe TRBD1 (6 bases). The CDR3 length is 14 residues. V lost 3 bases and J lost 4, with 13 bases in between. Germline CDR1 is SGHDT and CDR2 is YYEEEE. The CDR3 sequence is CASSSQGVVYGYTF. CDR3 nucleotide sequence: TGTGCCAGCAGCTCACAGGGAGTGGTCTATGGCTACACCTTC. Full variable domain (missing parts from reference TRBV5-6 and TRBJ1-2): DAGVTQSPTHLIKTRGQQVTLRCSPKSGHDTVSWYQQALGQGPQFIFQYYEEEERQRGNFPDRFSGHQFPNYSSELNVNALLLGDSALYLCASSSQGVVYGYTFGSGTRLTVV.

The V gene is TRBV4-3, the J gene TRBJ2-1; no firm D call. The CDR3 is 16 residues long. Trimming took 0 bases from V and 0 from J, leaving 9 bases between them. Germline assignment: CDR1 LGHNA and CDR2 YSLEER. CDR3 bases: TGCGCCAGCAGCCAAGATCCTGTCGGCTCCTACAATGAGCAGTTCTTC. This codes for CASSQDPVGSYNEQFF.

J is TRBJ2-7 and V is TRBV5-1; perhaps TRBD2 as D (6 bases). Germline lookup yields CDR1 SGHRS and CDR2 YFSETQ. The CDR3 consists of 17 residues. Trimming removed 0 bases from V and 7 bases from J, with 23 bases in between. The CDR3 here is CASSLAGLAEPLGEQYF. CDR3 sequence (DNA): TGCGCCAGCAGCTTGGCCGGGTTAGCGGAGCCTCTGGGGGAGCAGTACTTC.

The chain recombines TRBV2 with TRBJ2-5; 7 nucleotides agree with TRBD2. Germline V CDR1 and CDR2: SNHLY, FYNNEI. Trimming took 6 bases from V and 4 from J; bases not matched to a gene: 5. The CDR3 runs 13 residues. The CDR3 DNA reads TGTGCCAGCAGGGATGGACTAGGAGAGACCCAGTACTTC. Its protein product is CASRDGLGETQYF.

This sequence joins TRBV7-9 and TRBJ1-2, with D tentatively TRBD1 (5 bases). Per the germline V gene, CDR1 is SEHNR and CDR2 is FQNEAQ (reference sequence). The CDR3 spans 17 residues. The V and J ends lost 5 bases and 0 bases respectively, with 19 bases between them. The DNA for the CDR3 is TGTGCCAGCAGCCCAGGGTCCCAGGGATGGTCTAACTATGGCTACACCTTC. This gives the protein CASSPGSQGWSNYGYTF.

J is TRBJ1-6 and V is TRBV6-4; 12 bases match TRBD1. The CDR3 totals 15 residues. Unmatched junction bases numbered 2, after V lost 3 bases and J lost 8 bases. CDR1 and CDR2 from the germline V gene are MRHNA and SNTAGT. CDR3 amino acids: CASSEGTGGDSPLHF. CDR3 nucleotides: TGTGCCAGCAGTGAGGGGACAGGGGGCGATTCACCCCTCCACTTT.

The chain has TRBV19 and TRBJ2-7, with 8 positions matching TRBD2. CDR1 LNHDA and CDR2 SQIVND come from the germline V gene (reference sequence). The CDR3 totals 15 residues. Trimming removed 3 bases from V and 4 bases from J; junction bases left unmatched: 8. The CDR3 DNA is TGTGCCAGTAGTATGGGACTAGTAGGGACATACGAGCAGTACTTC. It encodes CASSMGLVGTYEQYF.

The chain combines TRBV9 with TRBJ2-3, with 9 bases lining up with TRBD1. The CDR3 length is 17 residues. V shed 0 bases, J shed 5 bases, and the junction held 10 bases outside the gene matches. Germline V gene lookup returns CDR1 SGDLS and CDR2 YYNGEE. This chain's CDR3 is CASSVATGDRVGDTQYF. CDR3 DNA: TGTGCCAGCAGCGTAGCTACAGGGGACAGGGTCGGAGATACGCAGTATTTT.

The chain has TRBV5-6 and TRBJ1-1; 9 bases are a match to TRBD1. The CDR3 has 16 amino acids. V lost 2 bases and J lost 3; bases outside the gene matches: 8. The germline V gene has CDR1 SGHDT and CDR2 YYEEEE. CDR3 in amino acids: CASSLGTGRVDTEAFF. For the CDR3, the DNA is TGTGCCAGCAGCTTAGGGACAGGGCGGGTGGACACTGAAGCTTTCTTT.

The J gene is TRBJ2-7, the V gene TRBV28, with 7 positions matching TRBD2. CDR3 length: 18 amino acids. Germline lookup yields CDR1 MDHEN and CDR2 SYDVKM. V was clipped by 5 bases and J by 1 base; unmatched bases: 17. For the CDR3, the DNA is TGTGCCAGCAGTCGCCCCGGGAAACTAGCGTTAAGTTCCTACGAGCAGTACTTC. This translates into CASSRPGKLALSSYEQYF.

A few counts support this clone. The chain is built from TRBV11-3 and TRBJ2-1; 12 nucleotides align to TRBD2. Germline loops: CDR1 SGHNT, CDR2 YENEEA. V shed 5 bases and J 12 bases; nucleotides not matched to a gene: 11. This CDR3 contains 15 residues. In DNA, the CDR3 is TGTGCCAGCAGCCCTCGGACTAGCGGGACTGGGCCGCAGTTCTTC. This codes for CASSPRTSGTGPQFF.

V usage is TRBV9 and J usage is TRBJ2-5; 7 positions agree with TRBD1. The junction had 6 bases not matched to a gene; V was cut back by 0 bases and J by 1 base. CDR3 length: 16 residues. Germline CDR1 reads SGDLS; CDR2 reads YYNGEE. CDR3 residues: CASSVGAGGPQETQYF. CDR3 bases: TGTGCCAGCAGCGTAGGGGCAGGGGGTCCCCAAGAGACCCAGTACTTC.

The chain couples TRBV15 to TRBJ2-1, with D tentatively TRBD2 (6 bases). Germline V gene sequence: CDR1 LNHNV, CDR2 YYDKDF (reference sequence). The CDR3 spans 16 residues. The V end lost 1 base, the J end lost 6 bases, and 16 bases lay between the germline ends. CDR3 coding DNA: TGTGCCACCAGCAGAGTTCGGAGGGCCGGGTCCAATGAGCAGTTCTTC. This sequence encodes CATSRVRRAGSNEQFF.